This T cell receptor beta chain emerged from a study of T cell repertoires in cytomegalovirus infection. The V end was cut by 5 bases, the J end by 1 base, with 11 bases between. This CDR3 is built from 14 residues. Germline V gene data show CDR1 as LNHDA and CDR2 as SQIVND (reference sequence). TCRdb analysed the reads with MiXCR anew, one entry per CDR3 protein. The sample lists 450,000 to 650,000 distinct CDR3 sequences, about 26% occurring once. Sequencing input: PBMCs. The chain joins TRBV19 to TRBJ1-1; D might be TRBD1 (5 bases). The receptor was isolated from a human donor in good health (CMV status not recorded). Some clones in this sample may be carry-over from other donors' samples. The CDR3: CASSVGPGNTEAFF. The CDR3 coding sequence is TGTGCCAGTAGTGTGGGGCCGGGGAACACTGAAGCTTTCTTT. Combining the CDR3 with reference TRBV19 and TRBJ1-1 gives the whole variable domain DGGITQSPKYLFRKEGQNVTLSCEQNLNHDAMYWYRQDPGQGLRLIYYSQIVNDFQKGDIAEGYSVSREKKESFPLTVTSAQKNPTAFYLCASSVGPGNTEAFFGQGTRLTVV.